These 13 T cell receptor beta chains originate from one sample sequenced in a study of somatic mutations in cytotoxic T cells in rheumatoid arthritis. TCRdb's copy holds only in-frame clones and misses some; the assay was immunoSEQ multiplex PCR. This table holds roughly 23,000 clones, nearly 80% found once. Sequenced input: CD8+ T cells sorted from blood. Source of these receptors: an adult with rheumatoid arthritis.

In this sample, this clone turned up a few times. This chain links TRBV29-1 with TRBJ1-2; tentative D call: TRBD1 (5 bases). The germline V gene encodes CDR1 SQVTM and CDR2 ANQGSEA. The germline V and J ends were trimmed by 7 bases and 6 bases, with 15 bases remaining between them. This CDR3 is built from 12 residues. CDR3 residues: CSGAQGADGYTF. The CDR3 region has the DNA TGCAGCGGGGCCCAAGGGGCGGATGGCTACACCTTC. The variable domain in full, with the rest retrieved from reference TRBV29-1 and TRBJ1-2, is SAVISQKPSRDICQRGTSLTIQCQVDSQVTMMFWYRQQPGQSLTLIATANQGSEATYESGFVIDKFPISRPNLTFSTLTVSNMSPEDSSIYLCSGAQGADGYTFGSGTRLTVV.

The chain is built from TRBV27 and TRBJ1-1; TRBD1 matches at 7 bases. Looked up from germline, CDR1 is MNHEY and CDR2 is SMNVEV (reference sequence). Trimming cost V 6 bases and J 4 bases; bases outside gene matches: 11. This CDR3 comprises 15 residues. CDR3 DNA: TGTGCCAGCAGCCTAGGACAGGCATACGGCACTGAAGCTTTCTTT. Translated, it gives CASSLGQAYGTEAFF.

This chain joins TRBV27 and TRBJ2-1, with 7 bases matching TRBD1. The CDR3 consists of 16 residues. V lost 1 base, J lost 5 bases, and 8 bases stayed unmatched. Germline V gene sequence: CDR1 MNHEY, CDR2 SMNVEV (reference sequence). The CDR3 DNA follows: TGTGCCAGCAGTTTATGGGGACAGCGTAACAACAATGAGCAGTTCTTC. Its translation is CASSLWGQRNNNEQFF.

V is TRBV5-6 and J is TRBJ2-5; D perhaps matches TRBD2 (5 bases). V was trimmed by 0 bases and J by 9 bases, leaving 12 bases between them. Germline V gene sequence: CDR1 SGHDT, CDR2 YYEEEE. The CDR3 length is 13 residues. The CDR3 sequence is CASSLVGNGAQYF. The CDR3 nucleotides read TGTGCCAGCAGCTTGGTCGGGAATGGGGCCCAGTACTTC.

V gene TRBV4-3 combines with J gene TRBJ1-1; D gene ambiguous. The CDR3 runs to 19 residues. V was shortened by 2 bases and J by 2 bases, with 24 bases between the two germline ends. Germline V gene sequence: CDR1 LGHNA, CDR2 YSLEER. For the CDR3, the DNA is TGCGCCAGCAGCCAACTGGTTAGCTCCGTGGGTCCCGATAACACTGAAGCTTTCTTT. Translation: CASSQLVSSVGPDNTEAFF.

This sequence joins TRBV4-3 and TRBJ2-3; 7 positions match TRBD1. The CDR3 length is 16 residues. CDR1 and CDR2 from the germline V gene are LGHNA and YSLEER. J lost 0 bases, V lost 0 bases, and 3 bases had no gene match. The CDR3 region has the DNA TGCGCCAGCAGCCAAGATACAGGGGCGAGCACAGATACGCAGTATTTT. The encoded protein is CASSQDTGASTDTQYF.

This sequence joins TRBV11-2 and TRBJ2-7, with 12 bases identical to TRBD2. The CDR3 contains 17 residues. Germline CDR1 is SGHAT and CDR2 is FQNNGV. After removal of 4 bases from V and 6 bases from J, the junction contained 13 bases not matched to a gene. The chain's CDR3 is CASSSTPLLAGGPEQYF. The CDR3 DNA reads TGTGCCAGCAGCTCAACACCCCTTCTAGCGGGAGGGCCCGAGCAGTACTTC.

Only one count was recorded for this clone. The CDR3 DNA is TGCAGCGTTGAAGCAGTAGGGAGAGCCTACGAGCAGTACTTC. Translating it yields CSVEAVGRAYEQYF. The chain is built from TRBV29-1 and TRBJ2-7, with a possible D match to TRBD2 (5 bases). Trimming shortened V by 1 base and J by 2 bases, and 12 bases separated the two germline ends. CDR3 length: 14 amino acids. Looked up from germline, CDR1 is SQVTM and CDR2 is ANQGSEA.

This chain uses TRBV6-6 with TRBJ2-3; 11 bases fit TRBD2. This CDR3 is 13 amino acids long. J lost 4 bases, V lost 10 bases, and 4 bases had no gene match. Germline V gene data show CDR1 as MNHNY and CDR2 as SVGAGI (reference sequence). CDR3: CATHSGRADTQYF. As DNA, the CDR3 is TGTGCCACCCATAGCGGGAGGGCAGATACGCAGTATTTT.

The rearrangement joins TRBV19 to TRBJ2-2; 8 bases line up with TRBD1. This CDR3 is built from 13 residues. Germline trimming cut 6 bases from V and 5 bases from J; bases unmatched to any gene: 2. Germline V gene lookup returns CDR1 LNHDA and CDR2 SQIVND (reference sequence). The CDR3 DNA sequence: TGTGCCAGTAGGCAGGGGGCAACCGGGGAGCTGTTTTTT. Encoded protein: CASRQGATGELFF.

The CDR3 coding sequence is TGTGCCAGCAGCCACAGGGCGAGCTCTGGAAACACCATATATTTT. Its translation is CASSHRASSGNTIYF. V and J are TRBV14 and TRBJ1-3, with a tentative D call TRBD1 (5 bases). The CDR3 loop spans 15 amino acids. Germline loops: CDR1 SGHDN, CDR2 FVKESK. Trimming shortened V by 3 bases and J by 0 bases, and 9 bases separated the two germline ends.

The rearrangement joins TRBV7-8 to TRBJ2-5; weak D call: TRBD1 (5 bases). Germline V gene data show CDR1 as SGHVS and CDR2 as FQNEAQ. The ends were cut back, 4 bases at V and 2 bases at J, with 11 bases in the middle. The CDR3 extends over 14 amino acids. The CDR3 DNA is TGTGCCAGCAGCTCAGAGACAGAACAAGAGACCCAGTACTTC. This encodes CASSSETEQETQYF.

With regard to this clone: This sample also contains other DNA sequences that code for the same CDR3. The chain has TRBV7-8 and TRBJ2-7; weak D call: TRBD2 (6 bases). Trimming took 1 base from V and 4 from J, leaving 8 bases between them. Germline V gives CDR1 SGHVS, CDR2 FQNEAQ. CDR3 length: 13 amino acids. In nucleotides, the CDR3 is TGTGCCAGCAGCTTAGACGGGAGTTACGAGCAGTACTTC. Translation: CASSLDGSYEQYF. Variable domain in full (rest from reference TRBV7-8 and TRBJ2-7): GAGVSQSPRYKVAKRGQDVALRCDPISGHVSLFWYQQALGQGPEFLTYFQNEAQLDKSGLPSDRFFAERPEGSVSTLKIQRTQQEDSAVYLCASSLDGSYEQYFGPGTRLTVT.